The 17 T cell receptor beta chains below come from one sample, sequenced in a study of T cell responses to AZD1222 COVID-19 vaccine (dated by TCRdb to 2020 to 2023). Library method: the immunoSEQ multiplex PCR assay. The immuneACCESS repertoire file appears here via TCRdb, limited to in-frame rearrangements. These files lack a portion of the clones; in checked studies, under half of the deficit traces to unresolved V genes, and the cause of the others is not known. The sample table records around 99,000 clones; around 94% of these occur just once. Roughly 12% of the sample goes to the ten largest clones. Explained via the paper, the time point label denotes: baseline before first vaccination. The specimen was peripheral blood, collected on day 0 of AZD1222 vaccination. These receptors were collected from an adult in good health.

The chain recombines TRBV5-1 with TRBJ1-1; D is unresolved. V was pared by 1 base and J by 4 bases, with 11 bases between. The germline CDR1 and CDR2 sequences are SGHRS and YFSETQ. The CDR3 consists of 14 residues. CDR3 in DNA: TGCGCCAGCAGCTTGCGGAGTAGGGCCACTGAAGCTTTCTTT. This codes for CASSLRSRATEAFF.

V gene TRBV2 combines with J gene TRBJ2-3, with 12 bases lining up with TRBD2. V shed 2 bases and J 4 bases; nucleotides not matched to a gene: 7. The CDR3 extends over 17 amino acids. Germline-derived CDR1 and CDR2 are SNHLY and FYNNEI. CDR3 nucleotides: TGTGCCAGCAGTGAATCGTTTGGGACTAGCGGGCCAGATACGCAGTATTTT. It yields the protein CASSESFGTSGPDTQYF.

The CDR3 protein is CASSQEVRDSPLHF. In DNA form, the CDR3 reads TGCGCCAGCAGCCAAGAGGTTCGGGATTCACCCCTCCACTTT. V usage is TRBV4-1 and J usage is TRBJ1-6; no definite D call. Per the germline V gene, CDR1 is MGHRA and CDR2 is YSYEKL. The CDR3 loop spans 14 amino acids. V was clipped by 0 bases and J by 8 bases, with 8 bases between them.

This sequence joins TRBV7-9 and TRBJ1-4; D gene uncertain. Trimming stripped 6 bases from V and 8 bases from J, with 4 bases between. The CDR3 contains 10 residues. Germline-derived CDR1 and CDR2 are SEHNR and FQNEAQ (reference sequence). The CDR3 DNA is TGTGCCAGCAGAGGAGAAAAACTGTTTTTT. Amino acids: CASRGEKLFF.

This clone showed up just a few times. V gene TRBV4-1 combines with J gene TRBJ1-4; 9 bases agree with TRBD1. The germline CDR1 and CDR2 sequences are MGHRA and YSYEKL. V shed 2 bases and J 8 bases; nucleotides not matched to a gene: 9. The CDR3 has 16 amino acids. CDR3: CASSQSPTGGGEKLFF. CDR3 in DNA: TGCGCCAGCAGCCAAAGTCCGACAGGGGGAGGAGAAAAACTGTTTTTT.

The chain joins TRBV5-1 to TRBJ1-1; unclear D gene. The germline V gene encodes CDR1 SGHRS and CDR2 YFSETQ. Trimming took 6 bases from V and 7 from J, leaving 22 bases between them. This CDR3 has 15 amino acids. CDR3 region: CASMSSGMREDEAFF. Written as DNA, the CDR3 is TGCGCCAGCATGTCAAGTGGGATGAGGGAGGATGAAGCTTTCTTT.

The chain is built from TRBV28 and TRBJ1-3, with a weak D call TRBD1 (5 bases). V lost 2 bases, J lost 0 bases, and 11 bases lay in between. This CDR3 region has 16 residues. CDR1 is MDHEN and CDR2 is SYDVKM in the germline V gene. The CDR3 DNA sequence: TGTGCCAGCAGTTTAGCTGGGGGAAACTCTGGAAACACCATATATTTT. It yields the protein CASSLAGGNSGNTIYF.

This clone was recorded once. This sequence joins TRBV12-3 or TRBV12-4 and TRBJ1-2; TRBD1 agrees at 7 bases. The CDR3 contains 12 residues. Germline trimming cut 6 bases from V and 14 bases from J; bases unmatched to any gene: 12. CDR3 in DNA: TGTGCCAGCAGCCCTCAAAACAGGGGAAGGACCTTC. The encoded protein is CASSPQNRGRTF.

The V call is TRBV19, the J call TRBJ1-4, with no clear D. The CDR3 is 15 residues long. Germline V gene data show CDR1 as LNHDA and CDR2 as SQIVND (reference sequence). Trimming took off 3 bases at V and 7 bases at J, with 15 bases between the two ends. CDR3 sequence (DNA): TGTGCCAGTAGTATCCAGGCAACTATGGGTGAAAAACTGTTTTTT. Translation: CASSIQATMGEKLFF.

This clone was counted only a few times. V gene TRBV19 combines with J gene TRBJ1-2; possibly TRBD1 for D (6 bases). This CDR3 comprises 16 residues. Germline V gene data show CDR1 as LNHDA and CDR2 as SQIVND (reference sequence). V lost 2 bases and J 0 bases, leaving 13 bases between the germline ends. CDR3 DNA: TGTGCCAGTAGTATATCGACCGGGACAACTAACTATGGCTACACCTTC. Translating it yields CASSISTGTTNYGYTF.

This rearrangement joins TRBV5-8 to TRBJ1-5; D unclear. This CDR3 is built from 16 residues. Germline V gene sequence: CDR1 SGHTS, CDR2 YDEGEE. V lost 2 bases and J lost 6, with 18 bases in between. The CDR3, as DNA: TGTGCCAGCAGCTTTGAAAATGGTGCGGTGGGTCAGCCCCAGCATTTT. Translation: CASSFENGAVGQPQHF.

This clone was observed a single time. This rearrangement joins TRBV11-2 to TRBJ1-3, with D possibly TRBD1 on 6 matching bases. The CDR3 sequence is 15 residues long. Trimming left V 0 bases short and J 2 bases short, with 8 bases between. Germline lookup yields CDR1 SGHAT and CDR2 FQNNGV. The CDR3 reads CASSLDHRAGNTIYF. Here the CDR3 DNA reads TGTGCCAGCAGCTTAGATCACAGGGCTGGAAACACCATATATTTT.

The chain recombines TRBV10-3 with TRBJ1-2; TRBD1 matches 7 bases. Germline values: CDR1 ENHRY, CDR2 SYGVKD. V was pared by 0 bases and J by 2 bases, with 12 bases of the junction left unmatched. The CDR3 totals 18 residues. The CDR3 protein is CAISESPVTGTANYGYTF. The CDR3 DNA reads as TGTGCCATCAGTGAGTCACCTGTGACCGGGACAGCAAACTATGGCTACACCTTC.

The chain combines TRBV5-1 with TRBJ1-5; D not resolved. V was cut by 5 bases and J by 4 bases, with 16 bases left in between. Germline CDR1 is SGHRS and CDR2 is YFSETQ. CDR3 length equals 15 residues. CDR3: CASRPGEQLNQPQHF. CDR3 nucleotides: TGCGCCAGCAGACCCGGAGAGCAATTAAATCAGCCCCAGCATTTT.

The chain links TRBV11-2 to TRBJ2-4; D is possibly TRBD2 (6 bases). The CDR3 has 18 residues. Per the germline V gene, CDR1 is SGHAT and CDR2 is FQNNGV. V dropped 1 base and J dropped 1 base, with 17 bases sitting between them. The CDR3 nucleotides are TGTGCCAGCAGCTTAGGGAGGGCCTGGGGGGAGGCCAAAAACATTCAGTACTTC. Amino acids: CASSLGRAWGEAKNIQYF.

The chain recombines TRBV5-6 with TRBJ2-2; 10 bases fit TRBD1. CDR1 is SGHDT and CDR2 is YYEEEE in the germline V gene. The CDR3 totals 19 residues. J lost 7 bases, V lost 2 bases, and 17 bases had no gene match. The CDR3 DNA is TGTGCCAGCAGCTTCCCTCTACCGGGACAGGGGTCTTTGAGCGGGGAGCTGTTTTTT. This codes for CASSFPLPGQGSLSGELFF.

The chain combines TRBV19 with TRBJ1-3; D is uncertain. V was clipped by 8 bases and J by 2 bases, with 10 bases between them. Per germline, CDR1 LNHDA and CDR2 SQIVND (reference sequence). CDR3 length: 13 amino acids. As DNA, the CDR3 is TGTGCCAGTGGGGAGAGGGCTGGAAACACCATATATTTT. It codes for CASGERAGNTIYF.